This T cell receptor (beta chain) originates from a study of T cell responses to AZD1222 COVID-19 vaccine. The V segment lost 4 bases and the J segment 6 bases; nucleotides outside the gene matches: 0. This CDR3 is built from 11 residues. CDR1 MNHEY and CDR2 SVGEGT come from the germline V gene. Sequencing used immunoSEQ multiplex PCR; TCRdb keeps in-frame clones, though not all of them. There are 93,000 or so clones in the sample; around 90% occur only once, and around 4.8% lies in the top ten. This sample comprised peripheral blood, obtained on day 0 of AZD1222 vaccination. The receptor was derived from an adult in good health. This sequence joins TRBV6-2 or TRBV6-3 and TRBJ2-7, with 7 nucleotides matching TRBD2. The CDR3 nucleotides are TGTGCCAGCAGTTCGGGGGGCGAGCAGTACTTC. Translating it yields CASSSGGEQYF.